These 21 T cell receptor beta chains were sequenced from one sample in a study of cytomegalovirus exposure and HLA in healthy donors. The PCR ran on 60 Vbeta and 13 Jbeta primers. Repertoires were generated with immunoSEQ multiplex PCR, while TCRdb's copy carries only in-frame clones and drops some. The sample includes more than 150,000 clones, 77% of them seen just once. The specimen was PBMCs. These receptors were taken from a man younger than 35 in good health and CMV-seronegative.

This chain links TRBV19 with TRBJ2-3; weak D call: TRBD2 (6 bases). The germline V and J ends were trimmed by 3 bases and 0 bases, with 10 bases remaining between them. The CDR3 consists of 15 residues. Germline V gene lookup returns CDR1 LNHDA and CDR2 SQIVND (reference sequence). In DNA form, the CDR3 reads TGTGCCAGTAGTATCCAGCGGGCCAGCACAGATACGCAGTATTTT. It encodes CASSIQRASTDTQYF.

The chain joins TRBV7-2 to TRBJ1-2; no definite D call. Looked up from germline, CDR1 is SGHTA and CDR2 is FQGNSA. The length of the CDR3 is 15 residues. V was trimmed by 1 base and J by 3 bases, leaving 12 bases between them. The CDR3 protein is CASSLVVRQDYGYTF. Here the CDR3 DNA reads TGTGCCAGCAGCTTAGTTGTCCGGCAGGACTATGGCTACACCTTC.

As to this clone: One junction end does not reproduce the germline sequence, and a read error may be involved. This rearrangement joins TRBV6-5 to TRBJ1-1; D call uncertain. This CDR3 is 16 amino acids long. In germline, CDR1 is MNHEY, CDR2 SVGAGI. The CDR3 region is CASSYSEGRRNNEAFF. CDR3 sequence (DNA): TGTGCCAGCAGTTACTCGGAGGGTCGTAGGAACAATGAAGCTTTCTTT.

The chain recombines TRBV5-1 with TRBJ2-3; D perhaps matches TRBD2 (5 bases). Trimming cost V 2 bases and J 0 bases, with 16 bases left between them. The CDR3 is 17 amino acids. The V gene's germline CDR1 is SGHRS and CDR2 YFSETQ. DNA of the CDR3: TGCGCCAGCAGCTTCTCCCTGGTGGGAGCTAGCACAGATACGCAGTATTTT. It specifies CASSFSLVGASTDTQYF.

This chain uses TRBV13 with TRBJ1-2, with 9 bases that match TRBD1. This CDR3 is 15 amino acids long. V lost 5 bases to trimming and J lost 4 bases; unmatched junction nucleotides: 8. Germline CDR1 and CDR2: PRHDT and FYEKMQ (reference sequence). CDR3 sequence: CASSRTDRGSYGYTF. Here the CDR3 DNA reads TGTGCCAGCAGCCGAACGGACAGGGGAAGCTATGGCTACACCTTC.

The CDR3 protein is CASTRGGGRTQETQYF. DNA for the CDR3: TGTGCCAGCACCCGAGGGGGGGGGAGAACGCAAGAGACCCAGTACTTC. The chain recombines TRBV11-2 with TRBJ2-5; tentative D call: TRBD2 (7 bases). The germline gives CDR1 SGHAT, CDR2 FQNNGV. The CDR3 extends over 16 amino acids. The V and J ends lost 7 bases and 2 bases respectively, with 20 bases between them. The complete variable domain, with remaining parts taken from reference TRBV11-2 and TRBJ2-5, reads EAGVAQSPRYKIIEKRQSVAFWCNPISGHATLYWYQQILGQGPKLLIQFQNNGVVDDSQLPKDRFSAERLKGVDSTLKIQPAKLEDSAVYLCASTRGGGRTQETQYFGPGTRLLVL.

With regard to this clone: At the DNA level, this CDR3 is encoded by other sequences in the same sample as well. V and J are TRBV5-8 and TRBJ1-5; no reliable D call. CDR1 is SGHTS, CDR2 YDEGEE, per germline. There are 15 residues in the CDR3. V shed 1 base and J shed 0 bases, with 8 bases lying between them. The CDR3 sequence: CASSLWLGSNQPQHF. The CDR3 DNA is TGTGCCAGCAGCTTGTGGCTTGGTAGCAATCAGCCCCAGCATTTT.

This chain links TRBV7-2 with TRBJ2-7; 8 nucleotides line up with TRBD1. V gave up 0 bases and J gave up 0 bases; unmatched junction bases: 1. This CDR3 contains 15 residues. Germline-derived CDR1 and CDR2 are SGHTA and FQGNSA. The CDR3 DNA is TGTGCCAGCAGCTTAGCGGGACAGGTCTCCTACGAGCAGTACTTC. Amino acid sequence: CASSLAGQVSYEQYF.

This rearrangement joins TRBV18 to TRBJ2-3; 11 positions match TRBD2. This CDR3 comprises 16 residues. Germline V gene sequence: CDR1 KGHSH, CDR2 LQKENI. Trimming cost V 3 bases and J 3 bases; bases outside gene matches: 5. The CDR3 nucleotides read TGTGCCAGCTCACCCCGGCTAGCGGGGGGTACAGATACGCAGTATTTT. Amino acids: CASSPRLAGGTDTQYF.

In nucleotides, the CDR3 is TGTGCCAGCAGTGAAGAAGGAAGGGGGTGGGGAAATTCACCCCTCCACTTT. Translating it yields CASSEEGRGWGNSPLHF. The chain recombines TRBV6-1 with TRBJ1-6; D might be TRBD1 (6 bases). Deletions cut 1 base from V and 7 bases from J, with 17 bases between. The CDR3 runs to 17 residues. In germline, CDR1 is MNHNS, CDR2 SASEGT.

The CDR3 is CASSEEGGTEAFF. The CDR3 DNA sequence: TGTGCCAGCAGTGAAGAAGGGGGCACTGAAGCTTTCTTT. The J gene is TRBJ1-1, the V gene TRBV6-4; D perhaps matches TRBD1 (6 bases). The CDR3 runs to 13 residues. The germline V gene has CDR1 MRHNA and CDR2 SNTAGT. V lost 3 bases and J 4 bases, leaving 9 bases between the germline ends.

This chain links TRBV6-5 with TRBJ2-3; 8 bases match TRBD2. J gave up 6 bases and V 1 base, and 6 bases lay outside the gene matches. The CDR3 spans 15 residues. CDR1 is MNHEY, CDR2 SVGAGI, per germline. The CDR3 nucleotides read TGTGCCAGCAGTTACTTAGGCGGGGGGCGGGATACGCAGTATTTT. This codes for CASSYLGGGRDTQYF.

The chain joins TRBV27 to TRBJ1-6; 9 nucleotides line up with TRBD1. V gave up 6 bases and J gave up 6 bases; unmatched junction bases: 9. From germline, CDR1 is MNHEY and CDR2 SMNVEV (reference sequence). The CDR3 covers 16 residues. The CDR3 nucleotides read TGTGCCAGCAGGATCACAGGGGGCTTCTCTAATTCACCCCTCCACTTT. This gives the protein CASRITGGFSNSPLHF.

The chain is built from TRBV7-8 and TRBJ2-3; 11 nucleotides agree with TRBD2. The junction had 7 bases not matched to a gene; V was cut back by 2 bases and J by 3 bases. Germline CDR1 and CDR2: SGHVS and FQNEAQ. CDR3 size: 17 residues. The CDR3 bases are TGTGCCAGCAGCTTACGAGTAGCGGGGGGGATGACAGATACGCAGTATTTT. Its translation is CASSLRVAGGMTDTQYF.

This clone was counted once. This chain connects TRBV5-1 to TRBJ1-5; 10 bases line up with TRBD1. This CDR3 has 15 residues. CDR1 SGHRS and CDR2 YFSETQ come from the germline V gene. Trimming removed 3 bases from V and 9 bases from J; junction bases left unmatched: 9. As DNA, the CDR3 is TGCGCCAGCAGCTACGAGACAGGGGGCGCCGGGCCCCAGCATTTT. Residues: CASSYETGGAGPQHF.

Written as DNA, the CDR3 is TGTGCCAGCAGCCGGCAGGACAGGGGAGCCTACGAGCAGTACTTC. It specifies CASSRQDRGAYEQYF. The rearrangement uses TRBV5-4 and TRBJ2-7; 9 positions match TRBD1. CDR3 size: 15 residues. The ends lost 4 bases at V and 2 bases at J; junction bases unmatched: 7. CDR1 SGHNT and CDR2 YYREEE come from the germline V gene (reference sequence).

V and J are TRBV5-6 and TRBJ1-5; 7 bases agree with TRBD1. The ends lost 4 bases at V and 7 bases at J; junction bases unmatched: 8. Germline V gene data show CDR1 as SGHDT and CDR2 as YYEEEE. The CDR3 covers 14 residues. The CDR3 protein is CASSPRDREQPQHF. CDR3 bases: TGTGCCAGCAGCCCCCGGGACAGAGAACAGCCCCAGCATTTT.

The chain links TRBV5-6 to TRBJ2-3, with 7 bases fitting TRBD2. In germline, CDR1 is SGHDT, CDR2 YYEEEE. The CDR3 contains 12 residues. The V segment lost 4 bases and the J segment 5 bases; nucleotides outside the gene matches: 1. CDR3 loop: CASSPGGDTQYF. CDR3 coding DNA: TGTGCCAGCAGCCCGGGAGGAGATACGCAGTATTTT.

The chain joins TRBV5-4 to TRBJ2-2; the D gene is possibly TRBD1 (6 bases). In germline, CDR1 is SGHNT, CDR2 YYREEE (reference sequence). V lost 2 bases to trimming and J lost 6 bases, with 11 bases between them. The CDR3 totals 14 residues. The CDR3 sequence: CASSFTGSPGELFF. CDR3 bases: TGTGCCAGCAGCTTCACAGGGAGTCCCGGGGAGCTGTTTTTT.

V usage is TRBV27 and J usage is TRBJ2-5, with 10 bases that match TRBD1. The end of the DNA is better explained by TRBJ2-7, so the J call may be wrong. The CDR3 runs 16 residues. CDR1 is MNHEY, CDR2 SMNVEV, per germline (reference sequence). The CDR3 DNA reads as TGTGCCAGCAGTCGACAACCGGAGGGACAGGGGTCCGAGCAGTACTTC. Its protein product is CASSRQPEGQGSEQYF.

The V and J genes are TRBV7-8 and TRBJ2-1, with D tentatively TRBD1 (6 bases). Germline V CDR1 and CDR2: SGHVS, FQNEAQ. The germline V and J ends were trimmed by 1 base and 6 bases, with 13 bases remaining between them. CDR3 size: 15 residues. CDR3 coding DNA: TGTGCCAGCAGCTTAGGTGGGGGCCGTGGCAATGAGCAGTTCTTC. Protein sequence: CASSLGGGRGNEQFF.